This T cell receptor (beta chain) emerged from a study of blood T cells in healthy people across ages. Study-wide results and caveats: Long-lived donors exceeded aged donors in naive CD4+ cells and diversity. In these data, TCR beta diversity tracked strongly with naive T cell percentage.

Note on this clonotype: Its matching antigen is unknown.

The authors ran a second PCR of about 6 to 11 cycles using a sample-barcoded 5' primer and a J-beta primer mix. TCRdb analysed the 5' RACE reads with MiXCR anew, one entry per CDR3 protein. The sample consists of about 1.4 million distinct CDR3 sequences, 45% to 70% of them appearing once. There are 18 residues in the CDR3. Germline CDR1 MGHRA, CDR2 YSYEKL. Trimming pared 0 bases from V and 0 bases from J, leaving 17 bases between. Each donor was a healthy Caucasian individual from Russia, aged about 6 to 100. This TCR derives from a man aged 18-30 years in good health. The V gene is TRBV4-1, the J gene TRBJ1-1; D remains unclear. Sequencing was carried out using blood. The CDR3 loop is CASSQDWTHTQLNTEAFF. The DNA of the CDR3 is TGCGCCAGCAGCCAAGATTGGACCCATACCCAGTTGAACACTGAAGCTTTCTTT.